Listed below are T cell receptor beta chains from one sample, sequenced in a study of T cells in localized non-small cell lung cancer. Data came from immunoSEQ multiplex PCR; TCRdb stores just in-frame clones and leaves some out. The data show around 15,000 clones, about nine tenths seen once. Sequencing was performed on peripheral blood mononuclear cells, taken before any cancer treatment. The receptors shown here come from a man aged 40 to 70 with stage III lung adenocarcinoma. CDR3s include the opening cysteine and the closing phenylalanine or tryptophan. A D gene is named only where the DNA matches it firmly. Only some rows state a clone size, as once, few, many or a class for expanded clones.

j_gene: TRBJ2-3
d_gene: .
v_gene: TRBV2
abundance: .
CDR3nt: TGTGCCAGCACCGCCCAAATCCGGGGGCAGTATTTT
CDR3aa: CASTAQIRGQYF

j_gene: TRBJ2-5
d_gene: TRBD1
v_gene: TRBV6-5
abundance: .
CDR3nt: TGTGCCAGCAGTTCTATGACAGGGGATGAAGAGACCCAGTACTTC
CDR3aa: CASSSMTGDEETQYF

j_gene: TRBJ2-7
d_gene: .
v_gene: TRBV4-2
abundance: .
CDR3nt: TGTGCCAGCAGCCAAGCTAGGGGCTACGAGCAGTACTTC
CDR3aa: CASSQARGYEQYF

j_gene: TRBJ1-2
d_gene: .
v_gene: TRBV5-5
abundance: .
CDR3nt: TGTGCCAGCAGCTTGGGAGGGGGACCGGGACTCACCTATGGCTACACCTTC
CDR3aa: CASSLGGGPGLTYGYTF

j_gene: TRBJ2-3
d_gene: .
v_gene: TRBV4-3
abundance: few
CDR3nt: TGCGCCAGCAGCCAAGAAACGGGGGCGGCGGGCACGCAGTATTTT
CDR3aa: CASSQETGAAGTQYF

j_gene: TRBJ2-1
d_gene: .
v_gene: TRBV7-9
abundance: .
CDR3nt: TGTGCCAGCAGCTTAGCCAGGCCAGGGGTTAGGAATGAGCAGTTCTTC
CDR3aa: CASSLARPGVRNEQFF

j_gene: TRBJ1-1
d_gene: TRBD1
v_gene: TRBV28
abundance: .
CDR3nt: TGTGCCAGCTCGACAGGGGGGATGACTGAAGCTTTCTTT
CDR3aa: CASSTGGMTEAFF

j_gene: TRBJ2-3
d_gene: .
v_gene: TRBV7-2
abundance: .
CDR3nt: TGTGCCAGCAGCCGCCGTGGGGCGGACACAGATACGCAGTATTTT
CDR3aa: CASSRRGADTDTQYF

j_gene: TRBJ2-7
d_gene: TRBD2
v_gene: TRBV25-1
abundance: .
CDR3nt: TGTGCCAGCAGTGACGGACTAGGGGCCTACGAGCAGTACTTC
CDR3aa: CASSDGLGAYEQYF

j_gene: TRBJ1-1
d_gene: .
v_gene: TRBV4-2
abundance: .
CDR3nt: TGTGCCAGCAGCCAAGTCGGGGGGACCACTGAAGCTTTCTTT
CDR3aa: CASSQVGGTTEAFF

j_gene: TRBJ2-5
d_gene: TRBD1
v_gene: TRBV7-2
abundance: .
CDR3nt: TGTGCCAGCAGCTTAAGCAGGGGGTCGGAGACCCAGTACTTC
CDR3aa: CASSLSRGSETQYF

j_gene: TRBJ2-7
d_gene: TRBD2
v_gene: TRBV7-8
abundance: .
CDR3nt: TGTGCCAGCAGCCCAGGGACTAGCGCTTCCTACGAGCAGTACTTC
CDR3aa: CASSPGTSASYEQYF

j_gene: TRBJ1-2
d_gene: TRBD1
v_gene: TRBV28
abundance: .
CDR3nt: TGTGCCAGCAGTCCCTGGACAGGGGGTCAATATGGCTACACCTTC
CDR3aa: CASSPWTGGQYGYTF

j_gene: TRBJ2-2
d_gene: .
v_gene: TRBV2
abundance: few
CDR3nt: TGTGCCAGCAGGGCCGACTCCTCGGGCACCGGGGAGCTGTTTTTT
CDR3aa: CASRADSSGTGELFF

j_gene: TRBJ2-1
d_gene: .
v_gene: TRBV5-1
abundance: .
CDR3nt: TGCGCCAGCAGCTGGGGGGAGGACTACAATGAGCAGTTCTTC
CDR3aa: CASSWGEDYNEQFF

j_gene: TRBJ1-5
d_gene: TRBD1
v_gene: TRBV18
abundance: .
CDR3nt: TGTGCCAGCTCACCAACAGGGGGCAGTCAGCCCCAGCATTTT
CDR3aa: CASSPTGGSQPQHF

j_gene: TRBJ2-5
d_gene: .
v_gene: TRBV18
abundance: .
CDR3nt: TGTGCCAGCTCACCGGGCGGGCCTCAAGAGACCCAGTACTTC
CDR3aa: CASSPGGPQETQYF

j_gene: TRBJ2-3
d_gene: TRBD2
v_gene: TRBV28
abundance: .
CDR3nt: TGTGCCAGCGGGACCCTGGGAATCGGGAGGGCAGATACGCAGTATTTT
CDR3aa: CASGTLGIGRADTQYF

j_gene: TRBJ2-1
d_gene: TRBD2
v_gene: TRBV6-5
abundance: once
CDR3nt: TGTGCCAGCAGTTACGAAAGCGGGAGGTACAATGAGCAGTTCTTC
CDR3aa: CASSYESGRYNEQFF

j_gene: TRBJ2-5
d_gene: TRBD1
v_gene: TRBV5-1
abundance: .
CDR3nt: TGCGCCAGCAAAATGACAGGGACAGGGTCCGAAGAGACCCAGTACTTC
CDR3aa: CASKMTGTGSEETQYF

j_gene: TRBJ2-7
d_gene: TRBD2
v_gene: TRBV6-1
abundance: .
CDR3nt: TGTGCCAGCAGTGAACTAGCGGGAGCAAACGAGCAGTACTTC
CDR3aa: CASSELAGANEQYF

j_gene: TRBJ2-7
d_gene: TRBD2
v_gene: TRBV28
abundance: .
CDR3nt: TGTGCCAGCAGAGATCCTAGCGGGAGTGGCTACGAGCAGTACTTC
CDR3aa: CASRDPSGSGYEQYF

j_gene: TRBJ1-5
d_gene: .
v_gene: TRBV18
abundance: .
CDR3nt: TGTGCCAGCTCACCAGCCCGGGACGGGAATCAGCCCCAGCATTTT
CDR3aa: CASSPARDGNQPQHF

j_gene: TRBJ2-1
d_gene: TRBD2
v_gene: TRBV28
abundance: .
CDR3nt: TGTGCCCGACTAGCCCCCAATGAGCAGTTCTTC
CDR3aa: CARLAPNEQFF

j_gene: TRBJ2-7
d_gene: .
v_gene: TRBV14
abundance: .
CDR3nt: TGTGCCAGCAGCTTCGGGGGAACGAGCTCCTACGAGCAGTACTTC
CDR3aa: CASSFGGTSSYEQYF

j_gene: TRBJ2-5
d_gene: .
v_gene: TRBV5-4
abundance: .
CDR3nt: TGTGCCAGCAGCTTGGGGAAGTGGGAGACCCAGTACTTC
CDR3aa: CASSLGKWETQYF

j_gene: TRBJ2-3
d_gene: TRBD1
v_gene: TRBV19
abundance: once
CDR3nt: TGTGCCAGTAGTATAGGAACAGGGGTTACAGATACGCAGTATTTT
CDR3aa: CASSIGTGVTDTQYF

j_gene: TRBJ2-7
d_gene: TRBD2
v_gene: TRBV11-2
abundance: .
CDR3nt: TGTGCCAGCAGATCACTAGCGGGAGGTTGGGGGGAGCAGTACTTC
CDR3aa: CASRSLAGGWGEQYF

j_gene: TRBJ2-5
d_gene: .
v_gene: TRBV7-2
abundance: .
CDR3nt: TGTGCCAGCAGCCGGGGACTCGAAGAGACCCAGTACTTC
CDR3aa: CASSRGLEETQYF

j_gene: TRBJ2-1
d_gene: .
v_gene: TRBV7-9
abundance: .
CDR3nt: TGTGCCAGCAGCTTAGAGGATGAGCAGTTCTTC
CDR3aa: CASSLEDEQFF

j_gene: TRBJ2-1
d_gene: .
v_gene: TRBV28
abundance: .
CDR3nt: TGTGCCAGTAAGACCCGACTCGCTAAATCGGTAGAGCAGTTCTTC
CDR3aa: CASKTRLAKSVEQFF

j_gene: TRBJ2-4
d_gene: TRBD2
v_gene: TRBV4-2
abundance: .
CDR3nt: TGTGCCAGCAGCCTCCTAGGCGAGGGAGGGGAAAACATTCAGTACTTC
CDR3aa: CASSLLGEGGENIQYF

j_gene: TRBJ1-4
d_gene: TRBD1
v_gene: TRBV7-9
abundance: .
CDR3nt: TGTGCCAGCAGCTTAGCTACAGGGGGTAGTAATGAAAAACTGTTTTTT
CDR3aa: CASSLATGGSNEKLFF

j_gene: TRBJ1-1
d_gene: TRBD1
v_gene: TRBV5-1
abundance: .
CDR3nt: TGCGCCAGCAGCCCGTGGGGACAGGGGGGCACTGAAGCTTTCTTT
CDR3aa: CASSPWGQGGTEAFF

j_gene: TRBJ2-7
d_gene: TRBD2
v_gene: TRBV29-1
abundance: .
CDR3nt: TGCAGCGTTGCGGGTCAGGGAGGGTCCGAGCAGTACTTC
CDR3aa: CSVAGQGGSEQYF

j_gene: TRBJ2-7
d_gene: .
v_gene: TRBV5-1
abundance: .
CDR3nt: TGCGCCAGCAGCTTAGGACGGAATTCCGCCGAGCAGTACTTC
CDR3aa: CASSLGRNSAEQYF

j_gene: TRBJ2-3
d_gene: TRBD1
v_gene: TRBV7-9
abundance: .
CDR3nt: TGTGCCAGCAGCTACGGGACAGGGGACACCGATACGCAGTATTTT
CDR3aa: CASSYGTGDTDTQYF

j_gene: TRBJ1-3
d_gene: .
v_gene: TRBV4-3
abundance: .
CDR3nt: TGCGCCAGCAGCTCGTCTCAGGGAAACACCATATATTTT
CDR3aa: CASSSSQGNTIYF

j_gene: TRBJ2-3
d_gene: .
v_gene: TRBV29-1
abundance: .
CDR3nt: TGCAGCGTTGCGCCGGATACGCAGTATTTT
CDR3aa: CSVAPDTQYF

j_gene: TRBJ2-7
d_gene: .
v_gene: TRBV6-1
abundance: .
CDR3nt: TGTGCCAGCAGTGAAGCGCTTGGGCTAGTACCCTACGAGCAGTACTTC
CDR3aa: CASSEALGLVPYEQYF

j_gene: TRBJ2-1
d_gene: TRBD2
v_gene: TRBV5-6
abundance: .
CDR3nt: TGTGCCAGCAGCTCGGGACTAGCGCCCGGGGATGAGCAGTTCTTC
CDR3aa: CASSSGLAPGDEQFF